The 22 T cell receptor beta chains below come from one sample, sequenced in a study of T cell changes during pregnancy in multiple sclerosis. Here immunoSEQ multiplex PCR was the method, and the copy in TCRdb shows in-frame clones only, minus some. The sample shows roughly 58,000 clones, 85% to 95% of them seen only once. Sample: CD8+ T cells from peripheral blood mononuclear cells, taken in the third trimester of pregnancy. These receptors all stem from a female donor with multiple sclerosis, enrolled in a pregnancy study.

The J gene is TRBJ2-7, the V gene TRBV2; 11 bases align to TRBD1. Germline CDR1 and CDR2: SNHLY and FYNNEI. This CDR3 has 14 residues. After removal of 5 bases from V and 7 bases from J, the junction contained 7 bases not matched to a gene. The CDR3, as DNA: TGTGCCAGCAGTTTAGGACAGGGGGCCGATGAGCAGTACTTC. It is translated as CASSLGQGADEQYF.

The V call is TRBV11-2, the J call TRBJ2-1, with 7 bases identical to TRBD1. V trimming: 4 bases; J trimming: 0 bases; junction bases outside the gene matches: 3. From germline, CDR1 is SGHAT and CDR2 FQNNGV. The CDR3 is 15 amino acids. The DNA of the CDR3 is TGTGCCAGCAGCTCGGACAGGCCCTCCTACAATGAGCAGTTCTTC. Its protein product is CASSSDRPSYNEQFF.

The CDR3 DNA reads TGTGCCTGGAGGCGAGCGGGAGAATACACCGGGGAGCTGTTTTTT. Amino acids: CAWRRAGEYTGELFF. The chain carries TRBV30 and TRBJ2-2, with 8 positions matching TRBD2. The CDR3 sequence is 15 residues long. The ends lost 3 bases at V and 3 bases at J; junction bases unmatched: 6. Looked up from germline, CDR1 is GTSNPN and CDR2 is SVGIG (reference sequence).

The J gene is TRBJ2-5, the V gene TRBV13; TRBD2 aligns across 7 bases. This CDR3 contains 16 residues. J was trimmed by 2 bases and V by 5 bases; bases with no gene match: 11. CDR1 and CDR2 (germline): PRHDT, FYEKMQ (reference sequence). Here the CDR3 reads CASSPRVQGGQETQYF. CDR3 nucleotides: TGTGCCAGCAGCCCTAGGGTCCAGGGAGGGCAAGAGACCCAGTACTTC.

The V call is TRBV7-9, the J call TRBJ2-1, with D possibly being TRBD2 (6 bases). CDR1 and CDR2 from the germline V gene are SEHNR and FQNEAQ (reference sequence). V dropped 4 bases and J dropped 8 bases, with 15 bases sitting between them. The CDR3 is 14 residues long. The DNA for the CDR3 is TGTGCCAGCAGCTCCCTGCGGGGCTGGGATGAGCAGTTCTTC. Translating gives CASSSLRGWDEQFF.

The chain links TRBV27 to TRBJ2-7; D not certain. Trimming stripped 0 bases from V and 6 bases from J, with 9 bases between. Germline values: CDR1 MNHEY, CDR2 SMNVEV (reference sequence). The CDR3 runs 13 residues. The chain's CDR3 is CASSLSAVSEQYF. As DNA, the CDR3 is TGTGCCAGCAGTTTATCTGCGGTTTCCGAGCAGTACTTC.

About this clone: Germline is not matched at one junction end, which may reflect a read error. The J gene is TRBJ2-7, the V gene TRBV5-1; a weak D match, TRBD2 (6 bases). CDR3 length: 15 residues. In germline, CDR1 is SGHRS, CDR2 YFSETQ. The CDR3 nucleotides read TGCGCCAGCAGCCAACCGGGGGAAGCGTCCTACGGGCAGTACTTC. This gives the protein CASSQPGEASYGQYF.

On this clone itself: At one end the junction does not follow the germline gene, possibly because of a read error. The chain couples TRBV28 to TRBJ1-5; D not resolved. The germline V gene encodes CDR1 MDHEN and CDR2 SYDVKM. CDR3 length: 15 amino acids. CDR3 residues: CATSRGRDSNQPQHF. DNA for the CDR3: TGTGCCACCAGTCGGGGAAGAGATAGCAATCAGCCCCAGCATTTT.

This CDR3 reads CASSYPAGLGYEQYF. As DNA, the CDR3 is TGTGCCAGCAGTTACCCGGCGGGGTTGGGCTACGAGCAGTACTTC. The V call is TRBV6-6, the J call TRBJ2-7; D might be TRBD2 (6 bases). V was trimmed by 2 bases and J by 3 bases, leaving 14 bases between them. Per germline, CDR1 MNHNY and CDR2 SVGAGI (reference sequence). The CDR3 has 15 residues.

The gene calls are TRBV16 and TRBJ2-1; no clear D. The CDR3 has 15 residues. V lost 0 bases and J lost 4, with 10 bases in between. CDR1 KGHSY and CDR2 FQNENV come from the germline V gene. The CDR3 DNA reads TGTGCCAGCAGCCAATCTATCGGTGAATACAATGAGCAGTTCTTC. Translated: CASSQSIGEYNEQFF.

The chain employs TRBV4-1 and TRBJ2-7; D might be TRBD2 (6 bases). CDR1 is MGHRA, CDR2 YSYEKL, per germline. Trimming removed 1 base from V and 7 bases from J, with 17 bases in between. This CDR3 contains 15 residues. CDR3 loop: CASSQVDGGMWEQYF. DNA of the CDR3: TGCGCCAGCAGCCAAGTGGACGGGGGAATGTGGGAGCAGTACTTC.

The chain carries TRBV28 and TRBJ1-5; 7 bases line up with TRBD1. V lost 3 bases and J lost 0; bases outside the gene matches: 8. In germline, CDR1 is MDHEN, CDR2 SYDVKM. The CDR3 runs to 17 residues. CDR3 in DNA: TGTGCCAGCAGTTTTGACAGGGAGACTTATAGCAATCAGCCCCAGCATTTT. As protein: CASSFDRETYSNQPQHF.

The chain couples TRBV5-6 to TRBJ1-2; 8 nucleotides line up with TRBD1. Unmatched junction bases numbered 3, after V lost 4 bases and J lost 4 bases. The length of the CDR3 is 13 residues. The germline V gene has CDR1 SGHDT and CDR2 YYEEEE. The CDR3 spells CASSPDRVYGYTF. The CDR3 region has the DNA TGTGCCAGCAGCCCGGACAGGGTCTATGGCTACACCTTC.

The table lists this clone with a few counts. Other DNA sequences within the sample encode an identical CDR3. J is TRBJ2-1 and V is TRBV18, with TRBD2 matching over 7 bases. The CDR3 runs 13 residues. Germline V gene lookup returns CDR1 KGHSH and CDR2 LQKENI. V shed 3 bases, J shed 4 bases, and the junction held 0 bases outside the gene matches. CDR3 amino acids: CASSPGGYNEQFF. CDR3 bases: TGTGCCAGCTCACCGGGAGGGTACAATGAGCAGTTCTTC.

This chain uses TRBV25-1 with TRBJ2-2; 7 nucleotides line up with TRBD2. From germline, CDR1 is MGHDK and CDR2 SYGVNS. Trimming at V came to 1 base and at J to 6 bases, leaving 5 bases not matched to a gene. The CDR3 runs to 15 residues. This chain's CDR3 is CASSEWEGWAGELFF. CDR3 nucleotides: TGTGCCAGCAGTGAATGGGAGGGATGGGCCGGGGAGCTGTTTTTT.

The chain carries TRBV5-4 and TRBJ2-1; the match to TRBD1 covers 7 bases. The CDR3 is 14 residues long. CDR1 and CDR2 from the germline V gene are SGHNT and YYREEE (reference sequence). The V gene end was trimmed by 2 bases and the J gene end by 7 bases; junction bases not matched to a gene: 6. CDR3 residues: CASSLVPRGNEQFF. CDR3 coding DNA: TGTGCCAGCAGCTTAGTCCCCAGGGGGAATGAGCAGTTCTTC.

The chain carries TRBV19 and TRBJ2-1, with D uncertain. Trimming left V 3 bases short and J 3 bases short, with 9 bases between. Germline CDR1 reads LNHDA; CDR2 reads SQIVND (reference sequence). This CDR3 has 14 amino acids. The CDR3 here is CASSIGENYNEQFF. In DNA form, the CDR3 reads TGTGCCAGTAGTATCGGTGAAAACTACAATGAGCAGTTCTTC.

The V call is TRBV4-3, the J call TRBJ2-3; D is unresolved. Trimming took 3 bases from V and 0 from J, leaving 22 bases between them. The CDR3 spans 19 residues. Per germline, CDR1 LGHNA and CDR2 YSLEER. CDR3 loop: CASSHHNHQVLDSTDTQYF. CDR3 coding DNA: TGCGCCAGCAGCCACCACAACCATCAGGTTTTGGATAGCACAGATACGCAGTATTTT.

This chain joins TRBV27 and TRBJ1-1, with D tentatively TRBD1 (5 bases). CDR3 size: 14 residues. V shed 0 bases and J shed 1 base, with 6 bases lying between them. The germline V gene encodes CDR1 MNHEY and CDR2 SMNVEV (reference sequence). CDR3 residues: CASSLSGENTEAFF. In nucleotides, the CDR3 is TGTGCCAGCAGTTTATCAGGGGAGAACACTGAAGCTTTCTTT.

The chain combines TRBV7-9 with TRBJ2-3, with a tentative D call TRBD1 (6 bases). Germline values: CDR1 SEHNR, CDR2 FQNEAQ (reference sequence). V lost 5 bases and J lost 3, with 15 bases in between. The CDR3 has 15 amino acids. CDR3 bases: TGTGCCAGCAGCCCCGGACAGTATGGGACAGATACGCAGTATTTT. This sequence encodes CASSPGQYGTDTQYF.

This clone was recorded once. The chain links TRBV19 to TRBJ2-1; D perhaps matches TRBD2 (5 bases). The V gene lost 5 bases and the J gene lost 8 bases, with 22 bases spanning the gap. CDR1 and CDR2 from the germline V gene are LNHDA and SQIVND (reference sequence). CDR3 length: 16 amino acids. The DNA for the CDR3 is TGTGCCAGTAGTTCAGGAAGTCTCGACTATTTGGATGAGCAGTTCTTC. It codes for CASSSGSLDYLDEQFF.

V usage is TRBV5-4 and J usage is TRBJ2-1, with 7 bases fitting TRBD2. Per the germline V gene, CDR1 is SGHNT and CDR2 is YYREEE (reference sequence). The junction had 4 bases not matched to a gene; V was cut back by 4 bases and J by 0 bases. The CDR3 contains 15 residues. Here the CDR3 DNA reads TGTGCCAGCAGCACCGAGCGGGACTCCTACAATGAGCAGTTCTTC. Translated: CASSTERDSYNEQFF.